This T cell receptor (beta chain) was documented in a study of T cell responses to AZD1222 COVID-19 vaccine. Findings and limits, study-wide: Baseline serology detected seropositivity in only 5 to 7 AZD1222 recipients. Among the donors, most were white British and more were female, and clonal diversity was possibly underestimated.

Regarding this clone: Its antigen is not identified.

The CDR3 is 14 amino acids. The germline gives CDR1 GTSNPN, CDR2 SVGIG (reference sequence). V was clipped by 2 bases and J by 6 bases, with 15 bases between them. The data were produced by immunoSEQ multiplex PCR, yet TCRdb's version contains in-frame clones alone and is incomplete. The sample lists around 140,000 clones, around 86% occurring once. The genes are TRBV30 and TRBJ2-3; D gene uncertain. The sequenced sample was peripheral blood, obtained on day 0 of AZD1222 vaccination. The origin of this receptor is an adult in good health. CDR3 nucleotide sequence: TGTGCCTGGAGTACCGGTATGGGATGGGATACGCAGTATTTT. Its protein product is CAWSTGMGWDTQYF.